This record concerns one T cell receptor (beta chain) sequence. The data derive from a study of shared clonotypes between healthy human individuals. Assay used: immunoSEQ multiplex PCR; TCRdb lists only in-frame clones, some missing. The data contain about 730,000 clones, 72% of them singletons. This CDR3 region has 15 residues. The ends were cut back, 4 bases at V and 4 bases at J, with 17 bases in the middle. Germline V CDR1 and CDR2: SGHRS, YFSETQ. The receptor was isolated from a woman aged 25 to 39 in good health. Specimen: memory CD4+ T cells sorted from blood. The subset: CD45RA-negative fraction. The V gene is TRBV5-1, the J gene TRBJ2-5, with D tentatively TRBD1 (6 bases). The CDR3 region has the DNA TGCGCCAGCAGCCAACCTAGTGGGGGCTCAGAGACCCAGTACTTC. Its translation is CASSQPSGGSETQYF.